This entry lists 6 T cell receptor beta chains sequenced from one sample in a study of CD8 T cells in Susac syndrome. RNA, at 0.5 to 1 ug, was reverse transcribed with random hexamers. A single record per CDR3 protein comes from TCRdb applying MiXCR to the immunoSEQ multiplex PCR reads. The sample holds 230,000 or so distinct CDR3 sequences, roughly 96% seen once. The sample consisted of CD4+ T cells from PBMCs. The receptors here all came from a human donor with multiple sclerosis.

V is TRBV6-1 and J is TRBJ1-1, with D unresolved. The CDR3 has 14 residues. In germline, CDR1 is MNHNS, CDR2 SASEGT. The ends were cut back, 8 bases at V and 1 base at J, with 14 bases in the middle. The CDR3 loop reads CASGTIRQNTEAFF. The CDR3 DNA follows: TGTGCCAGCGGCACCATCAGGCAGAACACTGAAGCTTTCTTT.

The chain is built from TRBV28 and TRBJ1-5, with a possible D match to TRBD1 (5 bases). Looked up from germline, CDR1 is MDHEN and CDR2 is SYDVKM. The CDR3 consists of 15 residues. Trimming removed 3 bases from V and 3 bases from J, with 12 bases in between. The CDR3 region has the DNA TGTGCCAGCAGTTTCACCGACAGTCTCAATCAGCCCCAGCATTTT. This translates into CASSFTDSLNQPQHF.

The chain uses TRBV24-1 and TRBJ2-7, with 13 nucleotides matching TRBD2. This CDR3 contains 15 residues. Trimming at V came to 6 bases and at J to 2 bases, leaving 3 bases not matched to a gene. Looked up from germline, CDR1 is KGHDR and CDR2 is SFDVKD. This CDR3 is CATSPTSGRAYEQYF. In nucleotides, the CDR3 is TGTGCCACCAGTCCCACTAGCGGGAGGGCCTACGAGCAGTACTTC.

The genes are TRBV18 and TRBJ2-7, with TRBD1 identical over 8 bases. Unmatched junction bases numbered 4, after V lost 4 bases and J lost 2 bases. Per the germline V gene, CDR1 is KGHSH and CDR2 is LQKENI. The CDR3 is 14 amino acids. In nucleotides, the CDR3 is TGTGCCAGCTCACGTGGACAGGGAACCTACGAGCAGTACTTC. Protein sequence: CASSRGQGTYEQYF. Complete variable domain (other parts from reference TRBV18 and TRBJ2-7): NAGVMQNPRHLVRRRGQEARLRCSPMKGHSHVYWYRQLPEEGLKFMVYLQKENIIDESGMPKERFSAEFPKEGPSILRIQQVVRGDSAAYFCASSRGQGTYEQYFGPGTRLTVT.

CDR3 nucleotides: TGCAGTGCTAGTAGGGCTAGTCAAGAGACCCAGTACTTC. Encoded protein: CSASRASQETQYF. The V and J genes are TRBV20-1 and TRBJ2-5; D ambiguous. With 3 bases removed from V and 2 bases from J, the gap between germline ends came to 10 bases. Germline V gene lookup returns CDR1 DFQATT and CDR2 SNEGSKA (reference sequence). The CDR3 has 13 amino acids.

V gene TRBV15 combines with J gene TRBJ1-1; D gene uncertain. Trimming left V 0 bases short and J 3 bases short, with 5 bases between. The germline gives CDR1 LNHNV, CDR2 YYDKDF (reference sequence). The CDR3 is 13 residues long. CDR3 DNA: TGTGCCACCAGCAGAGATCGGGACACTGAAGCTTTCTTT. Encoded protein: CATSRDRDTEAFF.